Sequencing of this T cell receptor beta chain was carried out in a study of prognosis after radiotherapy for stage I lung cancer. The study, taken as a whole, reports: Patients who went on to get distant metastases had lower Shannon entropy after stereotactic body radiation therapy.

It was by two-round multiplex PCR that TCR beta CDR3 was amplified from genomic DNA. Gene-specific TRBV and TRBJ primers were used in PCR round one. The second PCR round used universal primers. MiXCR was run by TCRdb on the multiplex PCR reads, yielding one entry per CDR3 protein. This table holds tens of thousands of distinct CDR3 sequences, around 48% found once. At least ten counts were recorded for this clonotype. Antigen specificity is unknown. Germline V gene sequence: CDR1 SNHLY, CDR2 FYNNEI. V was clipped by 5 bases and J by 1 base, with 19 bases between them. CDR3 length equals 17 residues. The specimen comprised PBMCs, sampled before or after stereotactic body radiation therapy (not recorded which). The V gene is TRBV2, the J gene TRBJ2-3; no definite D call. The TCR was taken from a donor over 45 with non-small cell lung cancer. CDR3 region: CASSPLSWDRGTDTQYF. The CDR3 coding sequence is TGTGCCAGCAGTCCCTTAAGTTGGGATAGGGGCACAGATACGCAGTATTTT.